Listed here are 24 T cell receptor beta chains from one sample, sequenced in a study of graft-versus-host responses after intestinal transplantation. No antigen has been assigned to these receptors. Generated by immunoSEQ multiplex PCR, the TCRdb table keeps only in-frame clones and is missing some. The sample carries some 130,000 clones, around nine tenths recorded once. Material: unstimulated CD4+ T cells sorted from spleen or lymph node cells, obtained before intestinal transplant. The receptors here all came from a human donor who received an intestinal transplant.

The chain recombines TRBV5-1 with TRBJ2-2; no reliable D call. CDR3 length: 14 residues. Germline CDR1 and CDR2: SGHRS and YFSETQ. Trimming took off 4 bases at V and 0 bases at J, with 7 bases between the two ends. The CDR3 spells CASSEAANTGELFF. CDR3 in DNA: TGCGCCAGCAGCGAAGCAGCGAACACCGGGGAGCTGTTTTTT. Variable domain in full (rest from reference TRBV5-1 and TRBJ2-2): KAGVTQTPRYLIKTRGQQVTLSCSPISGHRSVSWYQQTPGQGLQFLFEYFSETQRNKGNFPGRFSGRQFSNSRSEMNVSTLELGDSALYLCASSEAANTGELFFGEGSRLTVL.

The chain combines TRBV9 with TRBJ2-3, with 8 nucleotides matching TRBD1. With V trimmed by 2 bases and J by 5 bases, 7 bases remained unmatched. The CDR3 has 15 residues. From germline, CDR1 is SGDLS and CDR2 YYNGEE. CDR3: CASSVRDRKGDTQYF. The CDR3 nucleotides read TGTGCCAGCAGCGTCCGGGACAGGAAGGGAGATACGCAGTATTTT. Combining the CDR3 with reference TRBV9 and TRBJ2-3 gives the whole variable domain DSGVTQTPKHLITATGQRVTLRCSPRSGDLSVYWYQQSLDQGLQFLIQYYNGEERAKGNILERFSAQQFPDLHSELNLSSLELGDSALYFCASSVRDRKGDTQYFGPGTRLTVL.

The rearrangement links TRBV10-1 to TRBJ2-2; no clear D gene. Per germline, CDR1 WNHNN and CDR2 SYGVQD (reference sequence). Trimming took off 6 bases at V and 1 base at J, with 6 bases between the two ends. This CDR3 comprises 13 residues. The CDR3 sequence: CASRRENTGELFF. CDR3 nucleotides: TGCGCCAGCAGGAGAGAGAACACCGGGGAGCTGTTTTTT.

This clone turned up a few times. This chain joins TRBV6-1 and TRBJ1-1, with no clear D. From germline, CDR1 is MNHNS and CDR2 SASEGT. This CDR3 has 11 residues. V lost 6 bases, J lost 11 bases, and 13 bases lay in between. CDR3 DNA sequence: TGTGCCAGCAGCCTTGGCCGCGAGGCTTTCTTT. Amino acid sequence: CASSLGREAFF.

This chain links TRBV5-1 with TRBJ2-1, with TRBD1 matching 9 bases. CDR1 and CDR2 from the germline V gene are SGHRS and YFSETQ. After removal of 4 bases from V and 1 base from J, the junction contained 3 bases not matched to a gene. CDR3 length equals 15 residues. CDR3 region: CASSGGQGSYNEQFF. As DNA, the CDR3 is TGCGCCAGCAGCGGCGGACAGGGGTCCTACAATGAGCAGTTCTTC.

The chain employs TRBV10-3 and TRBJ1-3; D not certain. The CDR3 spans 13 residues. CDR1 and CDR2 (germline): ENHRY, SYGVKD. Trimming removed 6 bases from V and 0 bases from J, with 6 bases in between. The DNA of the CDR3 is TGTGCCATCAGCCCAGACTCTGGAAACACCATATATTTT. It yields the protein CAISPDSGNTIYF.

This CDR3 reads CASSQDYYYEQYF. Here the CDR3 DNA reads TGTGCCAGCAGCCAGGACTACTATTACGAGCAGTACTTC. The chain carries TRBV14 and TRBJ2-7, with D possibly TRBD2 on 6 matching bases. V was trimmed by 3 bases and J by 4 bases, leaving 10 bases between them. Germline V gene lookup returns CDR1 SGHDN and CDR2 FVKESK. This CDR3 region has 13 residues. Filled out from reference TRBV14 and TRBJ2-7, the complete variable domain reads EAGVTQFPSHSVIEKGQTVTLRCDPISGHDNLYWYRRVMGKEIKFLLHFVKESKQDESGMPNNRFLAERTGGTYSTLKVQPAELEDSGVYFCASSQDYYYEQYFGPGTRLTVT.

This rearrangement joins TRBV6-1 to TRBJ1-5, with D tentatively TRBD1 (6 bases). The length of the CDR3 is 16 residues. Germline values: CDR1 MNHNS, CDR2 SASEGT. V lost 0 bases, J lost 4 bases, and 13 bases lay in between. The chain's CDR3 is CASSEAPGTRNQPQHF. The CDR3 bases are TGTGCCAGCAGTGAAGCGCCTGGGACAAGAAATCAGCCCCAGCATTTT.

The chain carries TRBV29-1 and TRBJ2-3; D is unclear. Germline lookup yields CDR1 SQVTM and CDR2 ANQGSEA. The CDR3 has 11 amino acids. Trimming removed 7 bases from V and 2 bases from J, with 7 bases in between. CDR3 loop: CSAGFTDTQYF. DNA of the CDR3: TGCAGCGCCGGCTTCACAGATACGCAGTATTTT.

The rearrangement links TRBV10-2 to TRBJ2-5; 7 bases fit TRBD2. V shed 7 bases, J shed 4 bases, and the junction held 12 bases outside the gene matches. The CDR3 contains 15 residues. Per germline, CDR1 WSHSY and CDR2 SAAADI. The CDR3 bases are TGCGCCAGCAAATTTTCCGGGACTACAGCAGAGACCCAGTACTTC. It translates to CASKFSGTTAETQYF.

Note on this clone: The same CDR3 also results from other DNA sequences found in this sample. J is TRBJ2-1 and V is TRBV5-4; the D gene could be TRBD1 or TRBD2 (6 bases each). V shed 4 bases and J shed 10 bases, with 24 bases lying between them. Germline lookup yields CDR1 SGHNT and CDR2 YYREEE (reference sequence). The length of the CDR3 is 16 residues. CDR3 in DNA: TGTGCCAGCAGCCCCAATGGGGGGCGGGTTCGGAAGGAGCAGTTCTTC. Its protein is CASSPNGGRVRKEQFF.

This chain joins TRBV5-1 and TRBJ2-7; D may correspond to TRBD1 or TRBD2 (5 bases each). The germline V and J ends were trimmed by 1 base and 0 bases, with 17 bases remaining between them. Germline-derived CDR1 and CDR2 are SGHRS and YFSETQ. The CDR3 extends over 17 amino acids. The CDR3 reads CASSLSNSPGSSYEQYF. The CDR3 coding sequence is TGCGCCAGCAGCTTGAGTAATAGTCCAGGGAGCTCCTACGAGCAGTACTTC.

V gene TRBV6-5 combines with J gene TRBJ2-7; 8 bases align to TRBD1. The V and J ends lost 6 bases and 2 bases, in that order; junction bases with no gene match: 6. Per the germline V gene, CDR1 is MNHEY and CDR2 is SVGAGI. The CDR3 is 14 amino acids. This CDR3 is CASSLGTGPYEQYF. In DNA, the CDR3 is TGTGCCAGCAGCCTGGGGACAGGACCCTACGAGCAGTACTTC.

The chain uses TRBV7-7 and TRBJ2-5, with D unclear. The CDR3 has 16 amino acids. Trimming removed 1 base from V and 1 base from J, with 13 bases in between. Germline V gene sequence: CDR1 SSHAT, CDR2 FNYEAQ (reference sequence). Written as DNA, the CDR3 is TGTGCCAGCAGCTTAGGTATTAGAGCAGGCCAAGAGACCCAGTACTTC. Protein: CASSLGIRAGQETQYF.

The chain joins TRBV6-1 to TRBJ1-2; D call uncertain. The V and J ends lost 2 bases and 8 bases respectively, with 12 bases between them. Germline V gene sequence: CDR1 MNHNS, CDR2 SASEGT. This CDR3 contains 13 residues. CDR3 DNA sequence: TGTGCCAGCAGTGAATTAGTGGAGGGAGGCTACACCTTC. Protein: CASSELVEGGYTF.

The chain combines TRBV6-1 with TRBJ2-7, with a weak D call TRBD1 (6 bases). CDR3 length equals 14 residues. V lost 5 bases and J 2 bases, leaving 13 bases between the germline ends. From germline, CDR1 is MNHNS and CDR2 SASEGT. CDR3 DNA sequence: TGTGCCAGCAGTCCACATTGGACAGCCTACGAGCAGTACTTC. As protein: CASSPHWTAYEQYF.

The V call is TRBV27, the J call TRBJ1-6; maybe TRBD1 (5 bases). The CDR3 spans 17 residues. Deletions cut 3 bases from V and 2 bases from J, with 14 bases between. The V gene's germline CDR1 is MNHEY and CDR2 SMNVEV (reference sequence). This CDR3 reads CASSLRGRTAYNSPLHF. CDR3 nucleotide sequence: TGTGCCAGCAGTTTGAGGGGCCGAACGGCCTATAATTCACCCCTCCACTTT.

The chain combines TRBV27 with TRBJ2-5; D is unresolved. This CDR3 contains 14 residues. Germline-derived CDR1 and CDR2 are MNHEY and SMNVEV (reference sequence). Trimming stripped 3 bases from V and 4 bases from J, with 12 bases between. CDR3 DNA: TGTGCCAGCAGTTTGAGAACCACGGGAGAGACCCAGTACTTC. It translates to CASSLRTTGETQYF.

V usage is TRBV7-2 and J usage is TRBJ1-2; D is undetermined. Germline assignment: CDR1 SGHTA and CDR2 FQGNSA. V was cut by 5 bases and J by 6 bases, with 10 bases left in between. The CDR3 spans 12 residues. Written as DNA, the CDR3 is TGTGCCAGCAGCCGCCGGACGGATGGCTACACCTTC. This encodes CASSRRTDGYTF.

The chain employs TRBV7-2 and TRBJ1-1; D is uncertain. This CDR3 comprises 14 residues. The ends were cut back, 10 bases at V and 4 bases at J, with 19 bases in the middle. CDR1 SGHTA and CDR2 FQGNSA come from the germline V gene. CDR3 amino acids: CATYVGPLGTEAFF. The CDR3 DNA reads as TGTGCCACCTACGTAGGGCCCTTGGGCACTGAAGCTTTCTTT.

The gene calls are TRBV11-2 and TRBJ2-3, with TRBD2 matching 9 bases. The CDR3 loop spans 17 amino acids. The J segment lost 6 bases and the V segment lost 2 bases, leaving 12 bases of the junction unmatched. From germline, CDR1 is SGHAT and CDR2 FQNNGV. CDR3 DNA sequence: TGTGCCAGCAGCTTACGGATCGCGGGGGGGATTGGCGATACGCAGTATTTT. It encodes CASSLRIAGGIGDTQYF.

This chain connects TRBV7-9 to TRBJ2-1; D not certain. V was cut by 2 bases and J by 1 base, with 6 bases left in between. The germline V gene has CDR1 SEHNR and CDR2 FQNEAQ (reference sequence). This CDR3 is 14 amino acids long. The CDR3 DNA reads as TGTGCCAGCAGCTTATCCACTTCCTACAATGAGCAGTTCTTC. This translates into CASSLSTSYNEQFF.

The V gene is TRBV7-9, the J gene TRBJ1-2; possibly TRBD1 for D (5 bases). Deletions cut 4 bases from V and 3 bases from J, with 9 bases between. Germline V gives CDR1 SEHNR, CDR2 FQNEAQ (reference sequence). CDR3 length: 13 residues. CDR3 in DNA: TGTGCCAGCAGCTCCTTGACAGACTATGGCTACACCTTC. This codes for CASSSLTDYGYTF.

This chain connects TRBV6-5 to TRBJ1-2, with a tentative D call TRBD1 (5 bases). Germline lookup yields CDR1 MNHEY and CDR2 SVGAGI. There are 13 residues in the CDR3. The V gene lost 2 bases and the J gene lost 4 bases, with 8 bases spanning the gap. CDR3 region: CASSYGHPYGYTF. The CDR3 coding sequence is TGTGCCAGCAGTTACGGACATCCCTATGGCTACACCTTC.